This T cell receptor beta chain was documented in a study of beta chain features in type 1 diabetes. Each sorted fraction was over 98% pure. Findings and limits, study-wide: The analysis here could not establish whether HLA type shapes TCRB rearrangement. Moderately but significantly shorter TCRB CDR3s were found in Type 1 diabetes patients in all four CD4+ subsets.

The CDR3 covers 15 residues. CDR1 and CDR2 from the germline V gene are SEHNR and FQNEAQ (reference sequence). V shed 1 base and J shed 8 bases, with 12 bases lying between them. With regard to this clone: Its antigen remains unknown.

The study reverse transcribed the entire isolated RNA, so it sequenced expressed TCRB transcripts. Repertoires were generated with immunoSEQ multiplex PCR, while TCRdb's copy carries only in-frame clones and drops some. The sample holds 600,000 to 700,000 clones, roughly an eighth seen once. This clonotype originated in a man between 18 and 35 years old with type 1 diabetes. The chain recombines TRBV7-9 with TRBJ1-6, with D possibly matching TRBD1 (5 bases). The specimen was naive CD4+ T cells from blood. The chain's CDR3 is CASSLGRGKDSPLHF. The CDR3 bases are TGTGCCAGCAGCTTAGGAAGGGGAAAGGATTCACCCCTCCACTTT.